The 9 T cell receptor beta chains listed next were all sequenced from one sample in a study of early T cells in non-severe SARS-CoV-2 infection. MiXCR, run by TCRdb on the 5' RACE reads, gives a single entry per CDR3 protein. The data contain approximately 70,000 distinct CDR3 sequences, about an eighth of them singletons. The sequenced sample was whole blood, obtained at baseline. The receptors come from an adult who was a healthcare worker with PCR-confirmed SARS-CoV-2 infection or an uninfected control (not recorded which).

The chain joins TRBV5-6 to TRBJ2-7; perhaps TRBD2 as D (7 bases). Per germline, CDR1 SGHDT and CDR2 YYEEEE. This CDR3 has 15 residues. V was cut by 4 bases and J by 3 bases, with 17 bases left in between. The DNA of the CDR3 is TGTGCCAGCAGCCCGGGGGGCAGTCTACGCTACGAGCAGTACTTC. Residues: CASSPGGSLRYEQYF.

This clonotype was recorded at least ten times. Written as DNA, the CDR3 is TGTGCCACCGAAGCGGGAGGGACGAGTACCGGGGAGCTGTTTTTT. This sequence encodes CATEAGGTSTGELFF. This chain links TRBV6-1 with TRBJ2-2, with 10 bases aligning to TRBD2. CDR3 length equals 15 residues. Germline CDR1 and CDR2: MNHNS and SASEGT. Trimming at V came to 10 bases and at J to 5 bases, leaving 10 bases not matched to a gene.

This clonotype was recorded many times. The chain is built from TRBV4-2 and TRBJ2-2; 11 nucleotides agree with TRBD2. The CDR3 runs to 15 residues. Germline values: CDR1 LGHNA, CDR2 YNFKEQ. The ends lost 4 bases at V and 7 bases at J; junction bases unmatched: 5. The CDR3 coding sequence is TGTGCCAGCAGCCCTAGCGGGGGGAAGGTCGGGGAGCTGTTTTTT. Its translation: CASSPSGGKVGELFF.

The chain uses TRBV7-6 and TRBJ2-1, with 10 bases aligning to TRBD1. In germline, CDR1 is SGHVS, CDR2 FNYEAQ. The CDR3 totals 14 residues. V lost 5 bases to trimming and J lost 6 bases; unmatched junction nucleotides: 4. The CDR3 DNA sequence: TGTGCCAGCAGCGTCCGGGACAGGGGCAATGAGCAGTTCTTC. It yields the protein CASSVRDRGNEQFF. Full variable domain (rest looked up from reference TRBV7-6 and TRBJ2-1): GAGVSQSPRYKVTKRGQDVALRCDPISGHVSLYWYRQALGQGPEFLTYFNYEAQQDKSGLPNDRFSAERPEGSISTLTIQRTEQRDSAMYRCASSVRDRGNEQFFGPGTRLTVL.

The rearrangement joins TRBV4-2 to TRBJ1-5; D is uncertain. Germline V lookup: CDR1 LGHNA, CDR2 YNFKEQ. This CDR3 comprises 17 residues. Trimming left V 4 bases short and J 5 bases short, with 21 bases between. DNA of the CDR3: TGTGCCAGCAGCCCCCAAGGGCGGGCAAGCGCGGATCAGCCCCAGCATTTT. This sequence encodes CASSPQGRASADQPQHF.

V is TRBV9 and J is TRBJ1-1; 8 positions match TRBD1. The CDR3 is 16 residues long. Trimming took 2 bases from V and 4 from J; bases not matched to a gene: 10. The germline gives CDR1 SGDLS, CDR2 YYNGEE. Written as DNA, the CDR3 is TGTGCCAGCAGCGTGCTCGGACAGGGACGGGGCACTGAAGCTTTCTTT. Protein product: CASSVLGQGRGTEAFF.

This clonotype was counted many times. The chain couples TRBV30 to TRBJ1-2; TRBD1 matches at 7 bases. The CDR3 sequence is 13 residues long. The V gene end was trimmed by 3 bases and the J gene end by 7 bases; junction bases not matched to a gene: 8. CDR1 is GTSNPN and CDR2 is SVGIG in the germline V gene (reference sequence). CDR3 sequence reads: CAWSPDRAPGYTF. CDR3 coding DNA: TGTGCCTGGAGCCCAGACAGGGCTCCTGGCTACACCTTC.

This clonotype has a handful of counts. The genes are TRBV5-4 and TRBJ2-3; D may be TRBD1 (6 bases). V was clipped by 2 bases and J by 8 bases, with 15 bases between them. This CDR3 is 14 amino acids long. Germline loops: CDR1 SGHNT, CDR2 YYREEE (reference sequence). The DNA for the CDR3 is TGTGCCAGCAGCTTTCAGGGGTCGGGTGGTACGCAGTATTTT. Protein sequence: CASSFQGSGGTQYF.

CDR3 DNA: TGTGCCAGCAGCCAAGATCCGGCAGCCGGAAACACCATATATTTT. This sequence encodes CASSQDPAAGNTIYF. V and J are TRBV3-1 and TRBJ1-3; the D is unclear. Trimming left V 0 bases short and J 4 bases short, with 10 bases between. CDR1 and CDR2 (germline): LGHDT, YNNKEL (reference sequence). This CDR3 is built from 15 residues.